One sample yielded the 12 T cell receptor beta chains listed below, sequenced in a study of shared clonotypes between healthy human individuals. Using immunoSEQ multiplex PCR, the repertoire was profiled, and TCRdb retains in-frame clones only, with some absent. This table holds roughly 500,000 clones, about 96% found once. Sequenced material: naive CD4+ T cells sorted from blood. Sample subset: CD45RA+ positively selected. The receptors come from a woman between 25 and 40 years old in good health.

The genes are TRBV5-1 and TRBJ2-3, with D possibly being TRBD2 (6 bases). CDR1 SGHRS and CDR2 YFSETQ come from the germline V gene. The CDR3 is 17 amino acids. Trimming cost V 2 bases and J 2 bases, with 18 bases left between them. The CDR3 loop is CASSFKRLVPLTDTQYF. The CDR3 bases are TGCGCCAGCAGCTTCAAACGACTAGTTCCCCTCACAGATACGCAGTATTTT. Together with reference TRBV5-1 and TRBJ2-3, the CDR3 gives the full variable domain: KAGVTQTPRYLIKTRGQQVTLSCSPISGHRSVSWYQQTPGQGLQFLFEYFSETQRNKGNFPGRFSGRQFSNSRSEMNVSTLELGDSALYLCASSFKRLVPLTDTQYFGPGTRLTVL.

In its sample, this clone was seen a few times. The rearrangement links TRBV28 to TRBJ2-2, with no clear D. Germline CDR1 reads MDHEN; CDR2 reads SYDVKM. The ends were cut back, 5 bases at V and 3 bases at J, with 4 bases in the middle. This CDR3 is 12 amino acids long. DNA for the CDR3: TGTGCCAGCAGTACAGACACCGGGGAGCTGTTTTTT. This translates into CASSTDTGELFF.

The chain recombines TRBV29-1 with TRBJ2-5; no clear D gene. Germline lookup yields CDR1 SQVTM and CDR2 ANQGSEA. Trimming removed 3 bases at V and 5 bases at J, with 10 bases between. The CDR3 length is 12 residues. CDR3 loop: CSVDVRKETQYF. The CDR3, as DNA: TGCAGCGTTGATGTCAGAAAGGAGACCCAGTACTTC.

This CDR3 is CSGKWAGGPRTGELFF. The CDR3 DNA reads as TGCAGCGGGAAGTGGGCGGGAGGGCCGAGGACCGGGGAGCTGTTTTTT. The chain has TRBV29-1 and TRBJ2-2; 9 positions match TRBD2. Germline V lookup: CDR1 SQVTM, CDR2 ANQGSEA. The CDR3 extends over 16 amino acids. Unmatched junction bases numbered 14, after V lost 7 bases and J lost 5 bases.

V is TRBV7-9 and J is TRBJ2-1; 7 bases match TRBD1. Germline CDR1 and CDR2: SEHNR and FQNEAQ (reference sequence). Trimming took 4 bases from V and 2 from J; bases not matched to a gene: 5. The CDR3 spans 15 residues. In DNA form, the CDR3 reads TGTGCCAGCAGCTCCTCCGGGACAGCCTACAATGAGCAGTTCTTC. This sequence encodes CASSSSGTAYNEQFF.

The rearrangement links TRBV7-9 to TRBJ2-7; D possibly corresponds to TRBD1 (5 bases). CDR3 length: 14 residues. Looked up from germline, CDR1 is SEHNR and CDR2 is FQNEAQ (reference sequence). The germline V and J ends were trimmed by 0 bases and 5 bases, with 11 bases remaining between them. The chain's CDR3 is CASSLAAGLDEQYF. CDR3 DNA sequence: TGTGCCAGCAGCTTAGCGGCAGGGCTCGACGAGCAGTACTTC. The entire variable domain, with the rest obtained from reference TRBV7-9 and TRBJ2-7, is as follows: DTGVSQNPRHKITKRGQNVTFRCDPISEHNRLYWYRQTLGQGPEFLTYFQNEAQLEKSRLLSDRFSAERPKGSFSTLEIQRTEQGDSAMYLCASSLAAGLDEQYFGPGTRLTVT.

The gene calls are TRBV5-6 and TRBJ1-3; unclear D gene. Germline CDR1 reads SGHDT; CDR2 reads YYEEEE. V lost 2 bases and J lost 3, with 6 bases in between. CDR3 size: 13 residues. The CDR3 sequence is CASSLAVGNTIYF. For the CDR3, the DNA is TGTGCCAGCAGCTTAGCGGTTGGAAACACCATATATTTT.

This clone was seen just once. The genes are TRBV9 and TRBJ1-1; D is unresolved. CDR3 length: 13 amino acids. Trimming removed 4 bases from V and 6 bases from J, with 13 bases in between. The germline V gene has CDR1 SGDLS and CDR2 YYNGEE. The chain's CDR3 is CASSQTVDSEAFF. In DNA form, the CDR3 reads TGTGCCAGCAGCCAAACCGTCGACTCTGAAGCTTTCTTT.

This sequence joins TRBV6-1 and TRBJ1-4, with D unresolved. CDR3 size: 18 residues. Trimming left V 1 base short and J 2 bases short, with 17 bases between. Germline V lookup: CDR1 MNHNS, CDR2 SASEGT. In nucleotides, the CDR3 is TGTGCCAGCAGTGAAGGATTTAGGTCGGGCTGGACTAATGAAAAACTGTTTTTT. This encodes CASSEGFRSGWTNEKLFF.

J is TRBJ2-5 and V is TRBV7-6; D not certain. The J call may be in error: the DNA end matches TRBJ2-7 better. The CDR3 is 14 amino acids. CDR1 SGHVS and CDR2 FNYEAQ come from the germline V gene. This CDR3 reads CASSLYPMDYEQYF. The CDR3 DNA reads as TGTGCCAGCAGCTTATATCCAATGGATTACGAGCAGTACTTC.

Only one count was recorded for this clone. This sequence joins TRBV4-1 and TRBJ2-1; 8 bases line up with TRBD1. V lost 4 bases to trimming and J lost 9 bases; unmatched junction nucleotides: 8. Per germline, CDR1 MGHRA and CDR2 YSYEKL. The CDR3 spans 14 residues. The CDR3, as DNA: TGCGCCAGCAGCCCCACAGGACAGGGTAGTGAGCAGTTCTTC. This codes for CASSPTGQGSEQFF.

This chain links TRBV27 with TRBJ1-1; 7 bases fit TRBD1. V shed 6 bases, J shed 4 bases, and the junction held 5 bases outside the gene matches. The CDR3 totals 13 residues. CDR1 is MNHEY and CDR2 is SMNVEV in the germline V gene (reference sequence). The CDR3, as DNA: TGTGCCAGCAGCAGACAGGGATTCACTGAAGCTTTCTTT. Its protein is CASSRQGFTEAFF.